This TCR beta chain was sequenced during a study of cytomegalovirus exposure and HLA in healthy donors. Study observations and caveats: As immune exposure information, only CMV serostatus was available.

The PCR made use of 60 Vbeta and 13 Jbeta primers. In the study's own analysis: A follow-up analysis tallied tens of millions of unique TCR beta chains, approximately 11 million shared. Only in-frame clones appear in the TCRdb table, and some are missing; sequencing was by immunoSEQ multiplex PCR. V, J and clone size were drawn from that table, and D and trimming were deduced from the DNA. The sample records about 170,000 clones, 75% to 80% being singletons. Notes on this clone: Antigen: not known.

V lost 3 bases and J lost 0; bases outside the gene matches: 5. Germline V gives CDR1 MDHEN, CDR2 SYDVKM. The CDR3 spans 16 residues. Sequenced sample: PBMCs. The V gene is TRBV28, the J gene TRBJ2-5, with 9 nucleotides matching TRBD2. The receptor was isolated from a woman between 45 and 65 years old in good health and CMV-seropositive. The chain's CDR3 is CASSFSSGTYQETQYF. DNA for the CDR3: TGTGCCAGCAGTTTCTCTAGCGGGACATACCAAGAGACCCAGTACTTC.